This TCR beta chain came from a study of cytomegalovirus exposure and HLA in healthy donors. Study-level findings and limits: CMV serostatus was the only immune exposure information that was available.

The PCR had 60 Vbeta and 13 Jbeta primers. Here immunoSEQ multiplex PCR was the method, and the copy in TCRdb shows in-frame clones only, minus some. The profile shows approximately 150,000 clones, about 61% of them singletons. This clone has only one observation. The antigen is undetermined. This receptor was identified in a male donor in good health and CMV-seronegative. Sequences were obtained from PBMCs.

The CDR3 DNA sequence: TGTGCCAGCAGCTTAGAGGCGGGACAGGCCTACGAGCAGTACTTC. This codes for CASSLEAGQAYEQYF. V and J are TRBV7-7 and TRBJ2-7, with TRBD1 matching over 8 bases. Per germline, CDR1 SSHAT and CDR2 FNYEAQ (reference sequence). Trimming took 1 base from V and 2 from J; bases not matched to a gene: 4. The CDR3 spans 15 residues.